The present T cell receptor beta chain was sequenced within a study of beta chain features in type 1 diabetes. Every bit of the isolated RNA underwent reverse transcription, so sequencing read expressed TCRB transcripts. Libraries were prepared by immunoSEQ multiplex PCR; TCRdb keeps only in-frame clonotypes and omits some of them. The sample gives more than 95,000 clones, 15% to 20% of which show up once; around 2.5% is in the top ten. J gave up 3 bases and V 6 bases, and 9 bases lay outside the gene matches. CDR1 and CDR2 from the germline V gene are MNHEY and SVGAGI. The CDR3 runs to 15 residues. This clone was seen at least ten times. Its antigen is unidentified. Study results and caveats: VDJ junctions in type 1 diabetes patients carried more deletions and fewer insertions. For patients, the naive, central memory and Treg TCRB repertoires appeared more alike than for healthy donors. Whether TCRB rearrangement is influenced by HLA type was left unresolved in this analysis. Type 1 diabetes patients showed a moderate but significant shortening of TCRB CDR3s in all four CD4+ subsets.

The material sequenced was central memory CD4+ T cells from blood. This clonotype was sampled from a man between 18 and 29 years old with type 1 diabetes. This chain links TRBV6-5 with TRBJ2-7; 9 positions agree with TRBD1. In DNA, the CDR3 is TGTGCCAGCAGCCTTTCCGGGACAGGGTTCTACGAGCAGTACTTC. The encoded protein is CASSLSGTGFYEQYF.